This T cell receptor beta chain was sequenced in a study of blood T cell repertoires in COVID-19. On the study more broadly: Samples representing acute and convalescent COVID-19 were sourced from the United States, Italy and Spain.

Germline loops: CDR1 SGDLS, CDR2 YYNGEE. CDR3 length: 15 residues. V trimming: 0 bases; J trimming: 6 bases; junction bases outside the gene matches: 7. The repertoire was sequenced with immunoSEQ multiplex PCR; TCRdb's copy has only in-frame clones and lacks some. The table includes about 200,000 clones, 70% to 85% detected once. The sequenced material came from peripheral blood. This sequence joins TRBV9 and TRBJ2-7; 9 bases align to TRBD2. The receptor was isolated from a man aged 50-60 years who had recovered from COVID-19. The DNA of the CDR3 is TGTGCCAGCAGCGTAGGGGTGCTAGCGGGATCCGAGCAGTACTTC. Its protein product is CASSVGVLAGSEQYF.